The 32 T cell receptor beta chains in this list originate from one sample, sequenced in a study of identical twins. TCRdb re-called the 5' RACE reads with MiXCR, one entry per CDR3 protein. The sample has 420,000 or so distinct CDR3 sequences, less than 20% seen once. The specimen sequenced was naive T cells sorted from blood. Every receptor here comes from a man aged 50-60 years in good health.

A few counts support this clonotype. The chain combines TRBV4-1 with TRBJ1-5; no definite D call. From germline, CDR1 is MGHRA and CDR2 YSYEKL. V lost 2 bases to trimming and J lost 2 bases, with 10 bases between them. This CDR3 contains 15 residues. CDR3 bases: TGCGCCAGCAGCCAATTCCCCATGGGCAATCAGCCCCAGCATTTT. Amino acid sequence: CASSQFPMGNQPQHF.

The chain carries TRBV20-1 and TRBJ2-7; possibly TRBD2 for D (6 bases). Trimming removed 0 bases at V and 1 base at J, with 16 bases between. The CDR3 is 16 residues long. Germline lookup yields CDR1 DFQATT and CDR2 SNEGSKA (reference sequence). CDR3 nucleotides: TGCAGTGCTAGAGAAGTCCCGGGACTGAGATCCTACGAGCAGTACTTC. Translating it yields CSAREVPGLRSYEQYF.

About this clonotype itself: A junction boundary mismatches the germline segment, possibly from a read error. The chain couples TRBV23-1 to TRBJ1-6, with 7 bases fitting TRBD1. TRBV23-1 falls under the ORF class, with uncertain function. This CDR3 has 15 residues. For the CDR3, the DNA is TGCGCCAGCCGTCACGATCGACAGGGCCATTCACCCCTCCACTTT. Translated, it gives CASRHDRQGHSPLHF.

The chain recombines TRBV29-1 with TRBJ2-4; D is possibly TRBD1 or TRBD2 (6 bases each). Germline V CDR1 and CDR2: SQVTM, ANQGSEA. The CDR3 is 14 residues long. Trimming stripped 7 bases from V and 7 bases from J, with 20 bases between. For the CDR3, the DNA is TGCAGCGCCCATCGGGGGCCCGGGAGCAACATTCAGTACTTC. Its translation: CSAHRGPGSNIQYF.

The chain employs TRBV9 and TRBJ2-5, with 9 nucleotides matching TRBD1. The germline CDR1 and CDR2 sequences are SGDLS and YYNGEE. Trimming at V came to 3 bases and at J to 5 bases, leaving 8 bases not matched to a gene. This CDR3 spans 15 amino acids. The CDR3 loop is CASSAGQGNTETQYF. The CDR3 nucleotides read TGTGCCAGCAGCGCCGGACAGGGGAATACCGAGACCCAGTACTTC.

The chain uses TRBV11-2 and TRBJ1-2; 8 bases fit TRBD1. V was pared by 5 bases and J by 7 bases, with 24 bases of the junction left unmatched. There are 19 residues in the CDR3. Germline V CDR1 and CDR2: SGHAT, FQNNGV. CDR3 loop: CASSPRTTASGGESFGYTF. For the CDR3, the DNA is TGTGCCAGCAGCCCTAGGACCACGGCGTCAGGGGGCGAATCGTTTGGCTACACCTTC.

Only a few counts were recorded for this clonotype. The V call is TRBV12-3 or TRBV12-4, the J call TRBJ2-3; D perhaps matches TRBD2 (7 bases). The V and J ends lost 5 bases and 0 bases respectively, with 15 bases between them. This CDR3 has 16 residues. DNA of the CDR3: TGTGCCAGCAGTCCACCGGGGGGCGCGAGCACAGATACGCAGTATTTT. Translated: CASSPPGGASTDTQYF.

The chain combines TRBV9 with TRBJ2-1; 8 nucleotides align to TRBD2. There are 15 residues in the CDR3. V gave up 3 bases and J gave up 8 bases; unmatched junction bases: 10. Germline V lookup: CDR1 SGDLS, CDR2 YYNGEE. The CDR3 reads CASSAQGSGTHEQFF. CDR3 in DNA: TGTGCCAGCAGCGCCCAGGGTAGCGGGACCCATGAGCAGTTCTTC.

The chain combines TRBV2 with TRBJ2-2, with 7 bases fitting TRBD1. Trimming at V came to 4 bases and at J to 4 bases, leaving 12 bases not matched to a gene. Germline CDR1 reads SNHLY; CDR2 reads FYNNEI. The CDR3 is made up of 17 amino acids. The chain's CDR3 is CASSGDGQAKFTGELFF. The CDR3 DNA follows: TGTGCCAGCAGTGGGGATGGACAGGCGAAATTCACCGGGGAGCTGTTTTTT.

V and J are TRBV5-5 and TRBJ1-1, with D tentatively TRBD1 (6 bases). This CDR3 is 15 amino acids long. Germline V gene lookup returns CDR1 SGHKS and CDR2 YYEKEE (reference sequence). The ends were cut back, 2 bases at V and 0 bases at J, with 11 bases in the middle. In DNA, the CDR3 is TGTGCCAGCAGCTTAATTGGACAGATGAACACTGAAGCTTTCTTT. Protein product: CASSLIGQMNTEAFF.

The chain employs TRBV7-9 and TRBJ2-3; D gene ambiguous. Germline V gene sequence: CDR1 SEHNR, CDR2 FQNEAQ (reference sequence). The CDR3 is 14 residues long. V was cut by 1 base and J by 3 bases, with 8 bases left in between. As DNA, the CDR3 is TGTGCCAGCAGCTTAGTGGCGGAAACAGATACGCAGTATTTT. This sequence encodes CASSLVAETDTQYF.

This clonotype has just a few counts. V gene TRBV4-3 combines with J gene TRBJ2-3; 9 bases agree with TRBD2. The CDR3 totals 16 residues. J was trimmed by 4 bases and V by 3 bases; bases with no gene match: 8. CDR1 is LGHNA and CDR2 is YSLEER in the germline V gene. The CDR3 bases are TGCGCCAGCAGCCAGAAGCGACTAGCGGTATCAGATACGCAGTATTTT. Amino acid sequence: CASSQKRLAVSDTQYF.

As to this clonotype: The CDR3 ends on some other residue instead of the conserved phenylalanine or tryptophan, so this is likely a read error. No DNA is shown, since the ends of the CDR3 on it are uncertain; the CDR3 is the one TCRdb lists. This sequence joins TRBV6-4 and TRBJ2-1; TRBD1, the D gene given by the table, was not confirmed from the DNA. The CDR3 is 13 amino acids long, termini counted. Germline loops: CDR1 MRHNA, CDR2 SNTAGT. The CDR3 protein is CASTMTGRGEPCS.

The gene calls are TRBV27 and TRBJ2-7; TRBD1 matches 10 bases. This CDR3 comprises 15 residues. Per germline, CDR1 MNHEY and CDR2 SMNVEV (reference sequence). With 6 bases clipped from V and 5 bases from J, the junction kept 10 bases outside the gene matches. This chain's CDR3 is CASSLGDRGLHEQYF. The CDR3 DNA reads as TGTGCCAGCAGCCTTGGGGACAGGGGCCTACACGAGCAGTACTTC.

The sample holds many counts of this clonotype. The V and J genes are TRBV29-1 and TRBJ1-1; D gene ambiguous. CDR1 SQVTM and CDR2 ANQGSEA come from the germline V gene. CDR3 length: 13 residues. The germline V and J ends were trimmed by 6 bases and 5 bases, with 16 bases remaining between them. In DNA, the CDR3 is TGCAGCGTCTCACTTGGACGCGCTACTGAAGCTTTCTTT. Translating it yields CSVSLGRATEAFF.

The sample holds a few counts of this clonotype. The V gene is TRBV15, the J gene TRBJ2-3; 7 positions match TRBD2. V was pared by 7 bases and J by 4 bases, with 8 bases of the junction left unmatched. Germline lookup yields CDR1 LNHNV and CDR2 YYDKDF (reference sequence). The CDR3 spans 14 residues. CDR3 in amino acids: CATKHAGESDTQYF. In DNA form, the CDR3 reads TGTGCCACCAAACACGCGGGAGAATCAGATACGCAGTATTTT.

The chain joins TRBV4-1 to TRBJ2-2; no firm D call. The CDR3 length is 16 residues. The V end was cut by 1 base, the J end by 3 bases, with 12 bases between. Germline V gene lookup returns CDR1 MGHRA and CDR2 YSYEKL. The CDR3 loop reads CASSQAAVVDTGELFF. CDR3 DNA sequence: TGCGCCAGCAGCCAAGCAGCCGTCGTCGACACCGGGGAGCTGTTTTTT.

The gene calls are TRBV11-2 and TRBJ2-1; the match to TRBD1 covers 7 bases. Germline V lookup: CDR1 SGHAT, CDR2 FQNNGV. V lost 6 bases, J lost 1 base, and 6 bases stayed unmatched. The CDR3 sequence is 15 residues long. The CDR3: CASRRQGLSYNEQFF. The CDR3 bases are TGTGCCAGCAGGAGACAGGGCCTTTCCTACAATGAGCAGTTCTTC.

This clonotype has more than one count but fewer than ten. CDR3 residues: CASSFGVGYEQYF. Written as DNA, the CDR3 is TGTGCCAGCAGCTTCGGGGTCGGCTACGAGCAGTACTTC. V and J are TRBV7-2 and TRBJ2-7, with a tentative D call TRBD2 (5 bases). CDR1 is SGHTA and CDR2 is FQGNSA in the germline V gene. The length of the CDR3 is 13 residues. Trimming stripped 3 bases from V and 3 bases from J, with 9 bases between.

This clonotype was seen a handful of times. V and J are TRBV20-1 and TRBJ2-1; either TRBD1 or TRBD2 may supply D (5 bases each). The germline CDR1 and CDR2 sequences are DFQATT and SNEGSKA (reference sequence). V was cut by 6 bases and J by 2 bases, with 11 bases left in between. The CDR3 has 13 residues. CDR3 bases: TGCAGTGCCAGGGACCCTACCTACAATGAGCAGTTCTTC. As protein: CSARDPTYNEQFF.

There are many counts of this clonotype. This sequence joins TRBV29-1 and TRBJ2-1; no reliable D call. The germline V gene encodes CDR1 SQVTM and CDR2 ANQGSEA. CDR3 size: 13 residues. V was trimmed by 6 bases and J by 3 bases, leaving 12 bases between them. CDR3 nucleotide sequence: TGCAGCGTCACAGAGTCCCACTACAATGAGCAGTTCTTC. It specifies CSVTESHYNEQFF.

This clonotype was seen a few times. V and J are TRBV2 and TRBJ2-6; 7 nucleotides match TRBD1. The V and J ends lost 6 bases and 0 bases, in that order; junction bases with no gene match: 17. This CDR3 has 20 residues. Germline CDR1 and CDR2: SNHLY and FYNNEI. CDR3 protein: CASSRDRVRSSSSGANVLTF. In nucleotides, the CDR3 is TGTGCCAGCAGCCGGGACAGAGTAAGATCTTCAAGCTCTGGGGCCAACGTCCTGACTTTC.

This clonotype was recorded a few times. The chain links TRBV6-5 to TRBJ1-1, with 7 bases aligning to TRBD1. Per germline, CDR1 MNHEY and CDR2 SVGAGI. The CDR3 sequence is 13 residues long. J was trimmed by 6 bases and V by 2 bases; bases with no gene match: 3. This CDR3 reads CASSYGRGPEAFF. CDR3 nucleotides: TGTGCCAGCAGTTACGGGAGGGGGCCTGAAGCTTTCTTT.

V usage is TRBV12-3 or TRBV12-4 and J usage is TRBJ2-1, with D tentatively TRBD1 (6 bases). V lost 5 bases, J lost 5 bases, and 19 bases lay in between. CDR3 length: 16 amino acids. CDR3 sequence reads: CASSPDSYEENNEQFF. CDR3 sequence (DNA): TGTGCCAGCAGTCCGGACAGCTACGAGGAGAACAATGAGCAGTTCTTC.

The CDR3 spells CASSRDKQETQYF. The CDR3 coding sequence is TGTGCCAGCAGCAGGGACAAACAAGAGACCCAGTACTTC. The genes are TRBV4-2 and TRBJ2-5, with D possibly being TRBD1 (6 bases). The length of the CDR3 is 13 residues. Per germline, CDR1 LGHNA and CDR2 YNFKEQ. V lost 5 bases and J 2 bases, leaving 9 bases between the germline ends.

The chain combines TRBV6-2 or TRBV6-3 with TRBJ1-5; TRBD1 is a possible D gene (6 bases). CDR3 length: 15 amino acids. Germline assignment: CDR1 MNHEY and CDR2 SVGEGT. V was cut by 6 bases and J by 0 bases, with 12 bases left in between. CDR3 bases: TGTGCCAGCAGAAGAGACAGGTATAGCAATCAGCCCCAGCATTTT. Translation: CASRRDRYSNQPQHF.

Only one count was recorded for this clonotype. The V gene is TRBV3-1, the J gene TRBJ2-5, with unresolved D. The V end was cut by 4 bases, the J end by 1 base, with 10 bases between. The germline V gene encodes CDR1 LGHDT and CDR2 YNNKEL (reference sequence). The CDR3 is made up of 14 amino acids. CDR3 sequence: CASSPSRLQETQYF. CDR3 coding DNA: TGTGCCAGCAGCCCCTCGCGGCTCCAAGAGACCCAGTACTTC.

V usage is TRBV2 and J usage is TRBJ2-3, with a possible D match to TRBD2 (6 bases). Germline CDR1 and CDR2: SNHLY and FYNNEI. V lost 7 bases, J lost 6 bases, and 20 bases lay in between. The CDR3 has 15 amino acids. This chain's CDR3 is CASISGAGPADTQYF. The DNA of the CDR3 is TGTGCCAGCATCTCCGGTGCGGGGCCGGCGGATACGCAGTATTTT.

This clonotype has ten or more counts. The chain has TRBV7-8 and TRBJ2-5; D unclear. This CDR3 has 10 amino acids. Trimming cost V 2 bases and J 6 bases, with 1 base left between them. Germline lookup yields CDR1 SGHVS and CDR2 FQNEAQ. The CDR3 here is CASSLQTQYF. The CDR3 nucleotides are TGTGCCAGCAGCTTACAGACCCAGTACTTC.

The chain uses TRBV5-1 and TRBJ1-6; the match to TRBD1 covers 8 bases. V lost 0 bases and J lost 10; bases outside the gene matches: 6. The CDR3 runs 15 residues. The germline V gene has CDR1 SGHRS and CDR2 YFSETQ. CDR3 protein: CASSLGVRGQSPLHF. DNA for the CDR3: TGCGCCAGCAGCTTGGGTGTCAGGGGGCAATCACCCCTCCACTTT.

This clonotype showed up just a few times. This chain links TRBV15 with TRBJ2-4; tentative D call: TRBD2 (5 bases). Germline V gene data show CDR1 as LNHNV and CDR2 as YYDKDF (reference sequence). Trimming removed 5 bases from V and 3 bases from J, with 11 bases in between. CDR3 length equals 14 residues. The CDR3 nucleotides are TGTGCCACCAGCGCAGCCGGAGGCAAAAACATTCAGTACTTC. It codes for CATSAAGGKNIQYF.

This clonotype appeared a few times. The rearrangement uses TRBV20-1 and TRBJ2-1; 7 nucleotides align to TRBD2. Germline values: CDR1 DFQATT, CDR2 SNEGSKA (reference sequence). J gave up 10 bases and V 2 bases, and 11 bases lay outside the gene matches. CDR3 length equals 14 residues. The CDR3: CSARSLAERREQFF. As DNA, the CDR3 is TGCAGTGCTAGAAGCCTAGCGGAAAGACGGGAGCAGTTCTTC.